The 24 T cell receptor beta chains below come from one sample, sequenced in a study of human T cells and chemical hapten exposure. The time point is: patch test 1, 2 weeks after DPC sensitization. Treatment defined: therapeutic diphenylcyclopropenone sensitization with weekly scalp DPC. TCRdb used MiXCR to reprocess the RACE reads, holding one entry per CDR3 protein. The table has 180,000 or so distinct CDR3 sequences, more than 14% seen once. The specimen was whole blood, collected in connection with sensitization to the hapten diphenylcyclopropenone (DPC). Receptor source: a woman in her thirties with alopecia areata. Some clones in this sample may be carry-over from other donors' samples.

The chain has TRBV30 and TRBJ2-4, with a possible D match to TRBD1 (6 bases). V was shortened by 2 bases and J by 0 bases, with 11 bases between the two germline ends. The CDR3 contains 15 residues. Germline CDR1 is GTSNPN and CDR2 is SVGIG (reference sequence). This chain's CDR3 is CAWSRDNPAKNIQYF. Here the CDR3 DNA reads TGTGCCTGGAGTCGGGACAACCCAGCCAAAAACATTCAGTACTTC.

This clonotype has a handful of counts. The chain couples TRBV3-1 to TRBJ2-7, with D uncertain. Trimming removed 3 bases at V and 7 bases at J, with 13 bases between. The germline V gene has CDR1 LGHDT and CDR2 YNNKEL (reference sequence). The CDR3 is made up of 13 amino acids. CDR3 protein: CASSQSPLGEQYF. CDR3 DNA sequence: TGTGCCAGCAGCCAGTCTCCTCTGGGGGAGCAGTACTTC.

The genes are TRBV9 and TRBJ2-2; possibly TRBD2 for D (6 bases). Trimming removed 1 base from V and 0 bases from J, with 10 bases in between. The germline V gene encodes CDR1 SGDLS and CDR2 YYNGEE. This CDR3 is built from 16 residues. Written as DNA, the CDR3 is TGTGCCAGCAGCGTATCAGGGAGGTCGAACACCGGGGAGCTGTTTTTT. Protein product: CASSVSGRSNTGELFF.

The chain combines TRBV7-6 with TRBJ2-1; D not resolved. V gave up 4 bases and J gave up 7 bases, with 14 bases separating them. Germline CDR1 reads SGHVS; CDR2 reads FNYEAQ. The CDR3 sequence is 14 residues long. This chain's CDR3 is CASSSPSNGNEQFF. CDR3 coding DNA: TGTGCCAGCAGCTCACCGTCGAACGGGAATGAGCAGTTCTTC.

This clonotype has more than one count but fewer than ten. The chain employs TRBV29-1 and TRBJ1-2, with 11 nucleotides matching TRBD1. Germline assignment: CDR1 SQVTM and CDR2 ANQGSEA. The trim removed 6 bases at V and 6 bases at J, leaving 12 bases unmatched. This CDR3 contains 15 residues. Here the CDR3 reads CSVALGGQGAHGYTF. The CDR3 DNA reads as TGCAGCGTCGCACTAGGAGGACAGGGGGCTCATGGCTACACCTTC.

The rearrangement uses TRBV7-6 and TRBJ2-1; 7 nucleotides line up with TRBD1. The V and J ends lost 3 bases and 2 bases, in that order; junction bases with no gene match: 4. CDR3 length equals 15 residues. In germline, CDR1 is SGHVS, CDR2 FNYEAQ. CDR3: CASSFKGGAYNEQFF. The CDR3 bases are TGTGCCAGCAGCTTCAAAGGGGGCGCCTACAATGAGCAGTTCTTC.

This clonotype turned up a few times. The chain couples TRBV6-2 or TRBV6-3 to TRBJ2-1; TRBD2 matches at 16 bases. The V segment lost 7 bases and the J segment 0 bases; nucleotides outside the gene matches: 9. The germline V gene has CDR1 MNHEY and CDR2 SVGEGT. The CDR3 spans 19 residues. The CDR3 sequence: CASTPGLAGGPSSYNEQFF. The CDR3 DNA is TGTGCCAGCACCCCGGGACTAGCGGGGGGGCCGAGCTCCTACAATGAGCAGTTCTTC.

The rearrangement uses TRBV4-1 and TRBJ2-7; the match to TRBD1 covers 9 bases. CDR3 size: 13 residues. V shed 1 base and J 7 bases; nucleotides not matched to a gene: 2. Germline V gene sequence: CDR1 MGHRA, CDR2 YSYEKL. The chain's CDR3 is CASSQAGQGEQYF. In DNA form, the CDR3 reads TGCGCCAGCAGCCAAGCAGGACAGGGGGAGCAGTACTTC.

This clonotype was recorded at least ten times. The chain is built from TRBV24-1 and TRBJ2-1; D remains ambiguous. Germline assignment: CDR1 KGHDR and CDR2 SFDVKD. Deletions cut 5 bases from V and 9 bases from J, with 25 bases between. The CDR3 length is 17 residues. The CDR3 sequence is CATSVMRPPPLIGEQFF. The DNA of the CDR3 is TGTGCCACCAGTGTAATGAGGCCCCCGCCATTAATCGGTGAGCAGTTCTTC.

This clonotype was counted many times. The rearrangement joins TRBV7-2 to TRBJ2-1, with TRBD2 matching over 12 bases. The CDR3 has 22 residues. CDR1 and CDR2 from the germline V gene are SGHTA and FQGNSA. The junction had 26 bases not matched to a gene; V was cut back by 5 bases and J by 6 bases. The chain's CDR3 is CASSPRSGLAGPLSPRINEQFF. The CDR3 DNA follows: TGTGCCAGCAGCCCGCGATCCGGACTAGCGGGACCTCTCTCCCCCCGGATCAATGAGCAGTTCTTC.

This sequence joins TRBV11-2 and TRBJ2-7; unclear D gene. Trimming removed 7 bases at V and 0 bases at J, with 13 bases between. The V gene's germline CDR1 is SGHAT and CDR2 FQNNGV. The length of the CDR3 is 14 residues. The CDR3 DNA is TGTGCCAGCACCCACTCTGGCCTCTCCTACGAGCAGTACTTC. It codes for CASTHSGLSYEQYF.

This clonotype was seen only a few times. V usage is TRBV6-5 and J usage is TRBJ1-5; 9 bases map to TRBD1. CDR3 length: 15 residues. J lost 6 bases, V lost 5 bases, and 8 bases had no gene match. The germline gives CDR1 MNHEY, CDR2 SVGAGI. The CDR3 nucleotides read TGTGCCAGCAGTACCGGGACAGGGACTGGTCAGCCCCAGCATTTT. It translates to CASSTGTGTGQPQHF.

This clonotype was seen more than once but under ten times. V and J are TRBV27 and TRBJ2-1, with unresolved D. Per germline, CDR1 MNHEY and CDR2 SMNVEV (reference sequence). This CDR3 region has 16 residues. V lost 7 bases and J lost 2, with 18 bases in between. Written as DNA, the CDR3 is TGTGCCAGCACCTCTAGTTCGGTCGAAACCTACAATGAGCAGTTCTTC. This encodes CASTSSSVETYNEQFF.

There are a few counts of this clonotype. The CDR3 coding sequence is TGTGCCAGCAGTGAATTTAGGTTAGCGACATACGAGCAGTACTTC. This sequence encodes CASSEFRLATYEQYF. The chain is built from TRBV6-1 and TRBJ2-7; perhaps TRBD2 as D (5 bases). V shed 2 bases and J shed 4 bases, with 15 bases lying between them. Germline CDR1 and CDR2: MNHNS and SASEGT. CDR3 length: 15 residues.

There are a few counts of this clonotype. This chain links TRBV13 with TRBJ2-2; D perhaps matches TRBD2 (5 bases). Trimming removed 5 bases from V and 7 bases from J, with 14 bases in between. This CDR3 spans 14 amino acids. The germline gives CDR1 PRHDT, CDR2 FYEKMQ (reference sequence). The CDR3 loop is CASSPAPGNGELFF. CDR3 coding DNA: TGTGCCAGCAGCCCGGCGCCGGGAAACGGGGAGCTGTTTTTT.

There are a few counts of this clonotype. The rearrangement joins TRBV27 to TRBJ1-2; maybe TRBD1 (6 bases). Germline CDR1 is MNHEY and CDR2 is SMNVEV (reference sequence). Between the trimmed V and J ends, which lost 2 bases and 8 bases, there was a span of 21 bases. This CDR3 is built from 16 residues. As DNA, the CDR3 is TGTGCCAGCAGTTTAGGGTCTTCGGGGGCGCTACGGGGCTACACCTTC. Protein: CASSLGSSGALRGYTF.

The rearrangement uses TRBV9 and TRBJ2-7; D gene ambiguous. CDR3 length: 13 residues. With 0 bases removed from V and 5 bases from J, the gap between germline ends came to 9 bases. Germline-derived CDR1 and CDR2 are SGDLS and YYNGEE. The CDR3 sequence is CASSVGPTNEQYF. DNA for the CDR3: TGTGCCAGCAGCGTAGGACCTACCAACGAGCAGTACTTC.

A few counts support this clonotype. The chain couples TRBV6-2 or TRBV6-3 to TRBJ2-1; 13 positions agree with TRBD2. This CDR3 spans 18 amino acids. V was clipped by 0 bases and J by 7 bases; unmatched bases: 9. Germline-derived CDR1 and CDR2 are MNHEY and SVGEGT. DNA for the CDR3: TGTGCCAGCAGTTACTCCGTGACTAGCGGGGGGTCATGGAATGAGCAGTTCTTC. Translation: CASSYSVTSGGSWNEQFF.

This clonotype was counted a few times. This chain joins TRBV15 and TRBJ1-5; D is ambiguous. Per germline, CDR1 LNHNV and CDR2 YYDKDF (reference sequence). Deletions cut 2 bases from V and 5 bases from J, with 10 bases between. The CDR3 runs 14 residues. The CDR3 nucleotides are TGTGCCACCAGCAGAAACATCCCAGATCAGCCCCAGCATTTT. This encodes CATSRNIPDQPQHF.

The table lists this clonotype with a few counts. This sequence joins TRBV20-1 and TRBJ2-7; D remains ambiguous. Trimming stripped 3 bases from V and 4 bases from J, with 13 bases between. Germline V CDR1 and CDR2: DFQATT, SNEGSKA (reference sequence). The CDR3 is 13 residues long. CDR3 bases: TGCAGTGCTAGTAATAGAGAGGTTTACGAGCAGTACTTC. This codes for CSASNREVYEQYF.

The chain combines TRBV5-1 with TRBJ2-7; TRBD1 aligns across 8 bases. The germline gives CDR1 SGHRS, CDR2 YFSETQ. The CDR3 is made up of 14 amino acids. Germline trimming cut 3 bases from V and 2 bases from J; bases unmatched to any gene: 4. CDR3 region: CASSWSGGPYEQYF. The DNA for the CDR3 is TGCGCCAGCAGCTGGTCAGGGGGCCCCTACGAGCAGTACTTC.

This clonotype has ten or more counts. The genes are TRBV5-1 and TRBJ2-2, with D maybe TRBD2 (5 bases). Trimming stripped 1 base from V and 2 bases from J, with 9 bases between. CDR1 and CDR2 from the germline V gene are SGHRS and YFSETQ. CDR3 length: 15 amino acids. The CDR3 sequence: CASSLNGINTGELFF. Here the CDR3 DNA reads TGCGCCAGCAGCTTGAACGGGATCAACACCGGGGAGCTGTTTTTT.

The rearrangement uses TRBV12-3 or TRBV12-4 and TRBJ2-5; the D gene is possibly TRBD1 (6 bases). V was shortened by 7 bases and J by 3 bases, with 12 bases between the two germline ends. The CDR3 is made up of 13 amino acids. This chain's CDR3 is CASNPGVEETQYF. Here the CDR3 DNA reads TGTGCCAGCAACCCAGGGGTGGAAGAGACCCAGTACTTC.

In its sample, this clonotype was seen a few times. CDR3 nucleotides: TGTGCCAGCAGCTGGGAAGACGGGAGGGCCACCTTCTTC. Its protein product is CASSWEDGRATFF. V usage is TRBV11-2 and J usage is TRBJ2-1; TRBD2 aligns across 8 bases. J lost 16 bases, V lost 4 bases, and 12 bases had no gene match. There are 13 residues in the CDR3. Germline V gene sequence: CDR1 SGHAT, CDR2 FQNNGV. The full variable domain, in which reference TRBV11-2 and TRBJ2-1 provide the parts outside the CDR3, is EAGVAQSPRYKIIEKRQSVAFWCNPISGHATLYWYQQILGQGPKLLIQFQNNGVVDDSQLPKDRFSAERLKGVDSTLKIQPAKLEDSAVYLCASSWEDGRATFFGPGTRLTVL.